This section outlines one T cell receptor beta chain sequence together with its context. The data stem from a study of blood T cell repertoires in COVID-19. Overall study: Spain, Italy and the United States supplied samples that represented acute and convalescent COVID-19. Sources were T cells, B-cell-depleted T cells, or PBMCs; the material itself was cDNA or gDNA.

Original processing methods: Reference gene primer amplification in the assay estimated nucleated cell counts. Profiled with immunoSEQ multiplex PCR; TCRdb holds only in-frame clones, not every one. The D gene and trimming were derived from the DNA, and the V and J assignments and clone size from that table. The sample lists under 350,000 clones; roughly 90% were seen once. Germline lookup yields CDR1 MNHEY and CDR2 SMNVEV (reference sequence). The CDR3 contains 14 residues. The V gene lost 7 bases and the J gene lost 2 bases, with 12 bases spanning the gap. The sequence was obtained from a man in his forties with acute or convalescent COVID-19. The chain employs TRBV27 and TRBJ1-5; D is possibly TRBD1 (6 bases). Sequencing was carried out using peripheral blood. The CDR3 DNA sequence: TGTGCCAGCACCTTAAAGGGGGGCAATCAGCCCCAGCATTTT. Amino acid sequence: CASTLKGGNQPQHF.